This T cell receptor (beta chain) derives from a study of blood T cell repertoires in COVID-19. Study details: The samples span acute and convalescent COVID-19 from the United States, Italy and Spain. PBMCs, B-cell-depleted T cells, or T cells provided the cDNA or gDNA that made up the material.

Sequenced by immunoSEQ multiplex PCR; TCRdb stores in-frame clones only, minus some. The sample holds roughly 55,000 clones; less than 90% are singletons and the top ten take 1.9%. V lost 4 bases to trimming and J lost 7 bases, with 8 bases between them. Looked up from germline, CDR1 is MRHNA and CDR2 is SNTAGT. This CDR3 has 13 amino acids. The rearrangement joins TRBV6-4 to TRBJ1-6; D gene unclear. The specimen was peripheral blood. This receptor was taken from a woman aged 60-75 years with acute or convalescent COVID-19. This CDR3 reads CASSGGSNSPLHF. The CDR3 DNA reads TGTGCCAGCAGTGGCGGCTCGAATTCACCCCTCCACTTT.